Shown below are 25 T cell receptor beta chains from a single sample sequenced in a study of T cell responses to AZD1222 COVID-19 vaccine. Only in-frame clones appear in the TCRdb table, and some are missing; sequencing was by immunoSEQ multiplex PCR. Here the sample spans 150,000 to 200,000 clones, approximately 93% being singletons. The material was peripheral blood, obtained on day 0 of AZD1222 vaccination. The receptors come from an adult in good health.

The chain uses TRBV29-1 and TRBJ1-1; D is perhaps TRBD1 (6 bases). The germline CDR1 and CDR2 sequences are SQVTM and ANQGSEA. V was clipped by 6 bases and J by 4 bases, with 9 bases between them. This CDR3 contains 11 residues. The CDR3 sequence is CSVEDSTEAFF. The CDR3 nucleotides read TGCAGCGTCGAGGACAGCACTGAAGCTTTCTTT.

The J gene is TRBJ1-6, the V gene TRBV5-1; 9 bases align to TRBD1. Germline assignment: CDR1 SGHRS and CDR2 YFSETQ. J lost 11 bases, V lost 1 base, and 4 bases had no gene match. This CDR3 has 14 residues. CDR3 nucleotide sequence: TGCGCCAGCAGCTTGCTGGGACAGGGACCACCCCTCCACTTT. This sequence encodes CASSLLGQGPPLHF.

This chain connects TRBV6-2 or TRBV6-3 to TRBJ2-1; TRBD1 agrees at 10 bases. V was pared by 6 bases and J by 7 bases, with 12 bases of the junction left unmatched. Germline V gives CDR1 MNHEY, CDR2 SVGEGT. The CDR3 extends over 16 amino acids. The CDR3 reads CASSIPGTGVWNEQFF. CDR3 bases: TGTGCCAGCAGCATACCCGGGACAGGGGTGTGGAATGAGCAGTTCTTC.

The chain recombines TRBV19 with TRBJ1-1; D is perhaps TRBD1 (5 bases). The CDR3 contains 14 residues. Trimming took off 3 bases at V and 4 bases at J, with 12 bases between the two ends. Looked up from germline, CDR1 is LNHDA and CDR2 is SQIVND (reference sequence). The CDR3 nucleotides are TGTGCCAGTAGTATCCCAGGGTATGGCACTGAAGCTTTCTTT. It specifies CASSIPGYGTEAFF.

V usage is TRBV28 and J usage is TRBJ1-4, with TRBD1 as a possible D gene (6 bases). The CDR3 loop spans 16 amino acids. From germline, CDR1 is MDHEN and CDR2 SYDVKM. The V gene lost 4 bases and the J gene lost 6 bases, with 18 bases spanning the gap. CDR3 DNA sequence: TGTGCCAGCAGTTCATCCGACGGGGGCCTGTATGAAAAACTGTTTTTT. The encoded protein is CASSSSDGGLYEKLFF.

The V call is TRBV3-1 (or the pseudogene TRBV3-2), the J call TRBJ1-2; D remains ambiguous. V lost 1 base and J 3 bases, leaving 9 bases between the germline ends. The germline gives CDR1 LGHDT, CDR2 YNNKEL (reference sequence). The CDR3 is made up of 14 amino acids. CDR3 sequence reads: CASSQAAGHYGYTF. The CDR3 DNA reads as TGTGCCAGCAGCCAAGCCGCAGGACACTATGGCTACACCTTC.

The gene calls are TRBV6-5 and TRBJ1-2; D is undetermined. Germline lookup yields CDR1 MNHEY and CDR2 SVGAGI. V dropped 2 bases and J dropped 3 bases, with 16 bases sitting between them. This CDR3 region has 16 residues. This CDR3 reads CASSYVHWGSDYGYTF. The CDR3 bases are TGTGCCAGCAGTTACGTCCATTGGGGTAGTGACTATGGCTACACCTTC.

This chain uses TRBV4-2 with TRBJ1-5; D might be TRBD1 (5 bases). V lost 4 bases and J 6 bases, leaving 16 bases between the germline ends. The CDR3 is made up of 15 amino acids. The germline CDR1 and CDR2 sequences are LGHNA and YNFKEQ. The CDR3 nucleotides are TGTGCCAGCAGCCCGGGGGACGTTAGTCCTCAGCCCCAGCATTTT. This sequence encodes CASSPGDVSPQPQHF.

The chain recombines TRBV27 with TRBJ1-2; the D gene is possibly TRBD1 (6 bases). The V end lost 8 bases, the J end lost 4 bases, and 20 bases lay between the germline ends. Germline CDR1 MNHEY, CDR2 SMNVEV (reference sequence). The CDR3 totals 15 residues. CDR3 in DNA: TGTGCCAGCCCCACGGGGGGCCTAACGGGCTATGGCTACACCTTC. It encodes CASPTGGLTGYGYTF.

The V call is TRBV24-1, the J call TRBJ1-1, with D possibly matching TRBD1 (6 bases). Trimming cost V 8 bases and J 6 bases, with 21 bases left between them. The CDR3 runs 15 residues. CDR1 KGHDR and CDR2 SFDVKD come from the germline V gene. The CDR3 bases are TGTGCCACCATGGTTGGTCATACAGGACAGTCTGAAGCTTTCTTT. Amino acid sequence: CATMVGHTGQSEAFF.

This chain connects TRBV28 to TRBJ1-1; no definite D call. The germline V gene encodes CDR1 MDHEN and CDR2 SYDVKM. This CDR3 region has 12 residues. The V end was cut by 3 bases, the J end by 5 bases, with 7 bases between. CDR3 DNA: TGTGCCAGCAGTTTCATGGGTACTGAAGCTTTCTTT. Translated, it gives CASSFMGTEAFF.

The V and J genes are TRBV5-6 and TRBJ1-2; D is ambiguous. This CDR3 region has 15 residues. Deletions cut 0 bases from V and 4 bases from J, with 13 bases between. Germline CDR1 and CDR2: SGHDT and YYEEEE. The CDR3 loop reads CASSLVPGLSYGYTF. The DNA for the CDR3 is TGTGCCAGCAGCTTGGTTCCAGGCCTCTCCTATGGCTACACCTTC.

This clone was observed a single time. The chain uses TRBV19 and TRBJ1-5; a weak D match, TRBD1 (5 bases). The V and J ends lost 3 bases and 9 bases respectively, with 15 bases between them. The germline V gene has CDR1 LNHDA and CDR2 SQIVND (reference sequence). This CDR3 region has 14 residues. The CDR3 DNA follows: TGTGCCAGTAGTATGGAGAAGGGGCCAGGGCCCCAGCATTTT. Its protein is CASSMEKGPGPQHF.

The chain uses TRBV7-2 and TRBJ1-1; D unclear. This CDR3 contains 15 residues. V was cut by 0 bases and J by 3 bases, with 11 bases left in between. CDR1 is SGHTA, CDR2 FQGNSA, per germline. The CDR3 region is CASSLAGGSHTEAFF. The CDR3 DNA reads as TGTGCCAGCAGCTTAGCAGGTGGGTCGCACACTGAAGCTTTCTTT. The full variable domain, with the rest looked up from reference TRBV7-2 and TRBJ1-1, is GAGVSQSPSNKVTEKGKDVELRCDPISGHTALYWYRQSLGQGLEFLIYFQGNSAPDKSGLPSDRFSAERTGGSVSTLTIQRTQQEDSAVYLCASSLAGGSHTEAFFGQGTRLTVV.

This clone was seen just once. For the CDR3, the DNA is TGTGCCAGCAAGAGAGGAGGACAGGGGGCAGGCAATGAGCAGTTCTTC. Translated, it gives CASKRGGQGAGNEQFF. This chain uses TRBV2 with TRBJ2-1, with TRBD1 identical over 11 bases. The CDR3 is 16 residues long. The J segment lost 6 bases and the V segment lost 7 bases, leaving 11 bases of the junction unmatched. CDR1 is SNHLY and CDR2 is FYNNEI in the germline V gene. Looking up the rest from reference TRBV2 and TRBJ2-1 gives the full variable domain: EPEVTQTPSHQVTQMGQEVILRCVPISNHLYFYWYRQILGQKVEFLVSFYNNEISEKSEIFDDQFSVERPDGSNFTLKIRSTKLEDSAMYFCASKRGGQGAGNEQFFGPGTRLTVL.

The gene calls are TRBV20-1 and TRBJ1-1; D gene uncertain. With 0 bases removed from V and 7 bases from J, the gap between germline ends came to 6 bases. The CDR3 spans 11 residues. Germline CDR1 and CDR2: DFQATT and SNEGSKA (reference sequence). DNA for the CDR3: TGCAGTGCTAGAGATAGGAGTGAAGCTTTCTTT. Its translation: CSARDRSEAFF.

V is TRBV4-2 and J is TRBJ2-2; perhaps TRBD1 as D (5 bases). Trimming removed 4 bases from V and 3 bases from J, with 9 bases in between. CDR3 size: 14 residues. CDR1 LGHNA and CDR2 YNFKEQ come from the germline V gene. The chain's CDR3 is CASSLGAHTGELFF. DNA for the CDR3: TGTGCCAGCAGCCTAGGGGCCCACACCGGGGAGCTGTTTTTT.

V is TRBV19 and J is TRBJ2-5, with 9 bases fitting TRBD2. The CDR3 consists of 16 residues. Trimming removed 5 bases from V and 1 base from J; junction bases left unmatched: 8. CDR1 and CDR2 from the germline V gene are LNHDA and SQIVND (reference sequence). Here the CDR3 reads CASSSRTSVAQETQYF. The CDR3 coding sequence is TGTGCCAGTAGTTCAAGGACTAGCGTAGCCCAAGAGACCCAGTACTTC.

This clone occurred once. The CDR3 is CASSVESYNEQFF. The CDR3 DNA follows: TGTGCCAGCAGCGTAGAATCCTACAATGAGCAGTTCTTC. V and J are TRBV9 and TRBJ2-1; D is unresolved. V was pared by 0 bases and J by 1 base, with 2 bases between. Germline V gene data show CDR1 as SGDLS and CDR2 as YYNGEE. The CDR3 extends over 13 amino acids.

The chain employs TRBV18 and TRBJ1-5; D is possibly TRBD1 (5 bases). The CDR3 is 17 residues long. The V and J ends lost 2 bases and 0 bases respectively, with 14 bases between them. Germline CDR1 KGHSH, CDR2 LQKENI. CDR3 amino acids: CASSPRDGGYSNQPQHF. The CDR3 region has the DNA TGTGCCAGCTCACCAAGGGACGGGGGGTATAGCAATCAGCCCCAGCATTTT. Full variable domain (rest looked up from reference TRBV18 and TRBJ1-5): NAGVMQNPRHLVRRRGQEARLRCSPMKGHSHVYWYRQLPEEGLKFMVYLQKENIIDESGMPKERFSAEFPKEGPSILRIQQVVRGDSAAYFCASSPRDGGYSNQPQHFGDGTRLSIL.

The rearrangement uses TRBV24-1 and TRBJ2-1; 9 bases fit TRBD1. The CDR3 contains 15 residues. Germline lookup yields CDR1 KGHDR and CDR2 SFDVKD. Trimming cost V 4 bases and J 7 bases; bases outside gene matches: 7. CDR3 sequence: CATSDPSTGGNEQFF. The CDR3 DNA reads as TGTGCCACCAGTGACCCCTCGACAGGGGGTAATGAGCAGTTCTTC.

This sequence joins TRBV7-9 and TRBJ2-5; TRBD1 is a possible D gene (5 bases). Germline V gene lookup returns CDR1 SEHNR and CDR2 FQNEAQ (reference sequence). The CDR3 is made up of 13 amino acids. V was cut by 3 bases and J by 4 bases, with 9 bases left in between. As DNA, the CDR3 is TGTGCCAGCAGCTTTAGGGGCGCAGAGACCCAGTACTTC. Its translation is CASSFRGAETQYF. Full variable domain (remainder filled in from reference TRBV7-9 and TRBJ2-5): DTGVSQNPRHKITKRGQNVTFRCDPISEHNRLYWYRQTLGQGPEFLTYFQNEAQLEKSRLLSDRFSAERPKGSFSTLEIQRTEQGDSAMYLCASSFRGAETQYFGPGTRLLVL.

The chain carries TRBV7-2 and TRBJ1-5; D perhaps matches TRBD1 (6 bases). Germline CDR1 and CDR2: SGHTA and FQGNSA. V gave up 2 bases and J gave up 6 bases, with 14 bases separating them. The CDR3 covers 15 residues. The CDR3 sequence: CASSLNPGEAQPQHF. The CDR3 nucleotides read TGTGCCAGCAGCTTAAACCCAGGGGAGGCTCAGCCCCAGCATTTT.

A word on this clone: Other DNA sequences within the sample encode an identical CDR3. This chain uses TRBV11-2 with TRBJ2-5; 8 nucleotides agree with TRBD2. In germline, CDR1 is SGHAT, CDR2 FQNNGV. V lost 3 bases and J lost 4; bases outside the gene matches: 1. This CDR3 has 13 amino acids. The CDR3 DNA reads TGTGCCAGCAGCTTCGGACTAGCAGAGACCCAGTACTTC. Translation: CASSFGLAETQYF.

The gene calls are TRBV19 and TRBJ1-2; D is unclear. The CDR3 is 12 residues long. Germline CDR1 is LNHDA and CDR2 is SQIVND (reference sequence). The V and J ends lost 5 bases and 7 bases respectively, with 11 bases between them. DNA for the CDR3: TGTGCCAGTAGTGATACGGTGCTTGGCTACACCTTC. Translation: CASSDTVLGYTF. The full variable domain, with the rest looked up from reference TRBV19 and TRBJ1-2, is DGGITQSPKYLFRKEGQNVTLSCEQNLNHDAMYWYRQDPGQGLRLIYYSQIVNDFQKGDIAEGYSVSREKKESFPLTVTSAQKNPTAFYLCASSDTVLGYTFGSGTRLTVV.